The clone carrying this TCR beta chain showed up just once. Antigen unknown. V was pared by 8 bases and J by 2 bases, with 18 bases between. The CDR3 is made up of 15 amino acids. Per the germline V gene, CDR1 is KGHSH and CDR2 is LQKENI. The data derive from a study of beta chain features in type 1 diabetes. Isolated RNA was reverse transcribed in full, so expressed TCRB transcripts were sequenced. Clones were sequenced by immunoSEQ multiplex PCR, and TCRdb holds only the in-frame ones, with some missing. There are 60,000 or so clones in the sample; about 55% occur only once, and around 2.2% lies in the top ten. Whole-study results and caveats: VDJ junctions from type 1 diabetes patients carried fewer insertions and larger deletions. Shorter TCRB CDR3s, moderately but significantly so, were found in Type 1 diabetes patients in all four CD4+ subsets. Naive, central memory and Treg TCRB repertoires appeared more alike in patients than in healthy donors.

The clonotype was recovered from a woman in her late teens or twenties in good health. Specimen: Tregs from blood. The chain combines TRBV18 with TRBJ1-2; tentative D call: TRBD1 (5 bases). This chain's CDR3 is CASRAQGGENYGYTF. The CDR3 DNA reads TGTGCCAGCAGAGCCCAGGGAGGAGAAAACTATGGCTACACCTTC.